These 31 T cell receptor beta chains were all obtained from the same sample, sequenced in a study of blood T cell repertoires in COVID-19. The protocol was immunoSEQ multiplex PCR, while the TCRdb copy is restricted to in-frame clones and leaves out a portion. The repertoire holds over 400,000 clones, with 80% to 90% as singletons. Sequencing was performed on PBMCs or T cells enriched from blood (not recorded which). The receptors shown here come from a woman in her sixties or seventies who had recovered from COVID-19.

The chain recombines TRBV11-2 with TRBJ1-1, with TRBD1 matching 7 bases. Losses at the gene ends were 11 bases for V and 6 bases for J; bases not matched to a gene: 6. CDR1 is SGHAT and CDR2 is FQNNGV in the germline V gene. This CDR3 contains 11 residues. CDR3 sequence reads: CAGRGTAEAFF. The CDR3 bases are TGTGCCGGACGAGGGACAGCTGAAGCTTTCTTT.

The CDR3 bases are TGCGCCAGCAGCCAACGACCAGCCGGACTAGCAAGTGAGCAGTTCTTC. It codes for CASSQRPAGLASEQFF. This chain connects TRBV4-1 to TRBJ2-1; TRBD2 matches at 8 bases. The V and J ends lost 2 bases and 9 bases, in that order; junction bases with no gene match: 12. CDR3 length: 16 amino acids. Germline lookup yields CDR1 MGHRA and CDR2 YSYEKL.

V is TRBV5-1 and J is TRBJ2-5; 8 nucleotides align to TRBD2. From germline, CDR1 is SGHRS and CDR2 YFSETQ. The CDR3 contains 16 residues. Unmatched junction bases numbered 6, after V lost 0 bases and J lost 2 bases. Here the CDR3 reads CASSLDPAGDQETQYF. The CDR3 DNA follows: TGCGCCAGCAGCTTGGATCCAGCGGGGGATCAAGAGACCCAGTACTTC.

DNA of the CDR3: TGTGCCAGCAGTTCCGACCCCGAATCGGGTCAGCCCCAGCATTTT. Translated: CASSSDPESGQPQHF. The genes are TRBV6-6 and TRBJ1-5, with D uncertain. Germline CDR1 is MNHNY and CDR2 is SVGAGI (reference sequence). CDR3 size: 15 residues. V dropped 4 bases and J dropped 6 bases, with 16 bases sitting between them.

This chain uses TRBV29-1 with TRBJ2-2, with 11 bases aligning to TRBD1. This CDR3 has 14 amino acids. Germline V CDR1 and CDR2: SQVTM, ANQGSEA. Losses at the gene ends were 7 bases for V and 1 base for J; bases not matched to a gene: 2. The CDR3 here is CSAGTGGNTGELFF. CDR3 coding DNA: TGCAGCGCTGGGACAGGGGGGAACACCGGGGAGCTGTTTTTT.

V is TRBV29-1 and J is TRBJ1-1, with a possible D match to TRBD1 (5 bases). CDR3 length: 13 amino acids. V was trimmed by 4 bases and J by 4 bases, leaving 13 bases between them. Germline V gene sequence: CDR1 SQVTM, CDR2 ANQGSEA. CDR3 region: CSVAPQGGTEAFF. CDR3 DNA: TGCAGCGTTGCACCCCAGGGTGGCACTGAAGCTTTCTTT.

The V and J genes are TRBV9 and TRBJ1-2; 8 nucleotides align to TRBD1. CDR3 length: 14 amino acids. V was pared by 4 bases and J by 1 base, with 3 bases of the junction left unmatched. The germline V gene has CDR1 SGDLS and CDR2 YYNGEE. CDR3 sequence (DNA): TGTGCCAGCAGCTTACAGGGGGGTAACTATGGCTACACCTTC. Its protein product is CASSLQGGNYGYTF.

The chain links TRBV4-1 to TRBJ2-5; 12 positions agree with TRBD2. This CDR3 has 14 residues. Germline V gene data show CDR1 as MGHRA and CDR2 as YSYEKL. Trimming removed 2 bases from V and 13 bases from J; junction bases left unmatched: 8. CDR3 in DNA: TGCGCCAGCAGCCAATGGCTAGCGGGGGGGCATCGGTACTTC. This encodes CASSQWLAGGHRYF.

This clone was observed a few times. The genes are TRBV11-2 and TRBJ2-2, with 7 bases matching TRBD1. The ends lost 6 bases at V and 6 bases at J; junction bases unmatched: 13. The CDR3 consists of 16 residues. Germline CDR1 is SGHAT and CDR2 is FQNNGV. The CDR3 DNA follows: TGTGCCAGCAGACGTCCGGGACAGCGCTTGCCCGGGGAGCTGTTTTTT. Amino acids: CASRRPGQRLPGELFF.

This chain uses TRBV3-1 (or the pseudogene TRBV3-2) with TRBJ2-5; TRBD2 aligns across 8 bases. The V gene end was trimmed by 0 bases and the J gene end by 1 base; junction bases not matched to a gene: 10. Per germline, CDR1 LGHDT and CDR2 YNNKEL (reference sequence). The CDR3 sequence is 18 residues long. Here the CDR3 DNA reads TGTGCCAGCAGCCAAGATCGCTCGGGCGGGGGGCTCCAAGAGACCCAGTACTTC. Translating it yields CASSQDRSGGGLQETQYF.

The rearrangement links TRBV19 to TRBJ2-1, with D perhaps TRBD1 (8 bases). The V and J ends lost 2 bases and 0 bases respectively, with 20 bases between them. The CDR3 consists of 19 residues. The germline V gene has CDR1 LNHDA and CDR2 SQIVND (reference sequence). The CDR3 region has the DNA TGTGCCAGTAGTATAAGGGGGGGACAGGCCCTCTTCTCCTACAATGAGCAGTTCTTC. Amino acids: CASSIRGGQALFSYNEQFF.

The count of this clone is one. The chain carries TRBV6-1 and TRBJ2-3, with 7 bases lining up with TRBD2. CDR3 length: 17 amino acids. From germline, CDR1 is MNHNS and CDR2 SASEGT. J lost 2 bases, V lost 4 bases, and 12 bases had no gene match. DNA of the CDR3: TGTGCCAGCAGTGTGGGGCCGGGACTATTATACACAGATACGCAGTATTTT. It is translated as CASSVGPGLLYTDTQYF.

The genes are TRBV19 and TRBJ1-1; TRBD1 matches 9 bases. V dropped 4 bases and J dropped 8; count of bases not matched to a gene: 11. The germline V gene encodes CDR1 LNHDA and CDR2 SQIVND (reference sequence). The CDR3 has 15 residues. CDR3 amino acids: CASSNTGTGIVEAFF. In nucleotides, the CDR3 is TGTGCCAGTAGTAACACCGGGACAGGGATTGTGGAAGCTTTCTTT.

The V and J genes are TRBV7-9 and TRBJ2-1; 9 bases agree with TRBD1. J gave up 5 bases and V 5 bases, and 10 bases lay outside the gene matches. Germline-derived CDR1 and CDR2 are SEHNR and FQNEAQ (reference sequence). CDR3 length equals 16 residues. The CDR3 loop reads CASSPVERTGDNEQFF. Here the CDR3 DNA reads TGTGCCAGCAGCCCGGTCGAAAGGACAGGGGACAATGAGCAGTTCTTC.

This clone has just one count. The V gene is TRBV2, the J gene TRBJ1-2, with 11 bases aligning to TRBD1. V was pared by 10 bases and J by 5 bases, with 6 bases of the junction left unmatched. Germline V CDR1 and CDR2: SNHLY, FYNNEI. The CDR3 is made up of 13 amino acids. Here the CDR3 reads CATGQGAFYGYTF. CDR3 nucleotides: TGTGCCACTGGACAGGGGGCTTTTTATGGCTACACCTTC.

The V gene is TRBV20-1, the J gene TRBJ2-3; maybe TRBD2 (6 bases). This CDR3 has 15 residues. Germline V gene lookup returns CDR1 DFQATT and CDR2 SNEGSKA (reference sequence). V was shortened by 3 bases and J by 8 bases, with 21 bases between the two germline ends. CDR3 sequence reads: CSASKTGAGEVTQYF. The CDR3 bases are TGCAGTGCTAGTAAAACGGGAGCGGGTGAAGTTACGCAGTATTTT.

The chain links TRBV9 to TRBJ1-4; 10 bases line up with TRBD1. J lost 8 bases, V lost 4 bases, and 8 bases had no gene match. Per the germline V gene, CDR1 is SGDLS and CDR2 is YYNGEE. This CDR3 has 15 residues. The CDR3 loop is CASSPDGQGGEKLFF. The CDR3 DNA sequence: TGTGCCAGCAGCCCAGACGGACAGGGGGGAGAAAAACTGTTTTTT.

This clone was recorded a few times. J is TRBJ1-2 and V is TRBV4-1; D is undetermined. CDR3 length: 15 amino acids. Germline-derived CDR1 and CDR2 are MGHRA and YSYEKL. The germline V and J ends were trimmed by 3 bases and 0 bases, with 11 bases remaining between them. CDR3: CASSQATVSNYGYTF. The CDR3 bases are TGCGCCAGCAGCCAGGCGACTGTTTCTAACTATGGCTACACCTTC.

The genes are TRBV5-1 and TRBJ2-1; tentatively, D is TRBD2 (5 bases). Germline CDR1 and CDR2: SGHRS and YFSETQ. This CDR3 comprises 15 residues. The germline V and J ends were trimmed by 1 base and 5 bases, with 13 bases remaining between them. The CDR3 sequence: CASSLRGLDDNEQFF. CDR3 DNA: TGCGCCAGCAGCTTGAGAGGACTGGACGACAATGAGCAGTTCTTC.

This rearrangement joins TRBV6-5 to TRBJ1-1; D gene ambiguous. Trimming took off 5 bases at V and 8 bases at J, with 9 bases between the two ends. From germline, CDR1 is MNHEY and CDR2 SVGAGI. The CDR3 runs 11 residues. The CDR3 DNA reads as TGTGCCAGCAGTACGGTTCGGGAAGCTTTCTTT. Translating gives CASSTVREAFF.

This clone showed up just once. The J gene is TRBJ1-6, the V gene TRBV3-1 (or the pseudogene TRBV3-2), with D possibly being TRBD1 (6 bases). This CDR3 spans 14 amino acids. V lost 5 bases and J 6 bases, leaving 11 bases between the germline ends. From germline, CDR1 is LGHDT and CDR2 YNNKEL (reference sequence). Here the CDR3 reads CASSFGQPNSPLHF. The CDR3 DNA is TGTGCCAGCAGCTTTGGACAGCCTAATTCACCCCTCCACTTT.

The V and J genes are TRBV5-1 and TRBJ2-7; 12 nucleotides agree with TRBD2. V lost 3 bases, J lost 0 bases, and 10 bases stayed unmatched. The germline gives CDR1 SGHRS, CDR2 YFSETQ. There are 18 residues in the CDR3. This CDR3 reads CASSYGLAGGKPSYEQYF. CDR3 coding DNA: TGCGCCAGCAGCTACGGGCTAGCGGGGGGGAAACCCTCCTACGAGCAGTACTTC.

This sequence joins TRBV10-2 and TRBJ2-3; the match to TRBD1 covers 10 bases. The V and J ends lost 6 bases and 4 bases, in that order; junction bases with no gene match: 7. Germline assignment: CDR1 WSHSY and CDR2 SAAADI. There are 15 residues in the CDR3. In DNA form, the CDR3 reads TGCGCCAGCAGCCCTGGACAGGGGGTAGCAGATACGCAGTATTTT. Translated, it gives CASSPGQGVADTQYF.

The chain carries TRBV24-1 and TRBJ2-3, with 9 bases matching TRBD1. J gave up 1 base and V 3 bases, and 10 bases lay outside the gene matches. The V gene's germline CDR1 is KGHDR and CDR2 SFDVKD. The CDR3 totals 18 residues. The CDR3 loop reads CATSDPRGTGFGTDTQYF. The CDR3 nucleotides read TGTGCCACCAGTGATCCCCGGGGGACAGGGTTTGGCACAGATACGCAGTATTTT.

The CDR3 sequence is CASSHPDSTGEQYF. The DNA of the CDR3 is TGTGCCAGCAGCCACCCGGACAGTACGGGCGAGCAGTACTTC. This chain links TRBV7-9 with TRBJ2-7, with D possibly matching TRBD1 (6 bases). Trimming cost V 5 bases and J 6 bases, with 17 bases left between them. Germline CDR1 and CDR2: SEHNR and FQNEAQ (reference sequence). The CDR3 contains 14 residues. The full variable domain, its missing parts supplied by reference TRBV7-9 and TRBJ2-7, is DTGVSQNPRHKITKRGQNVTFRCDPISEHNRLYWYRQTLGQGPEFLTYFQNEAQLEKSRLLSDRFSAERPKGSFSTLEIQRTEQGDSAMYLCASSHPDSTGEQYFGPGTRLTVT.

This clone was picked up one time. The rearrangement uses TRBV19 and TRBJ1-6; 7 bases map to TRBD1. CDR1 and CDR2 (germline): LNHDA, SQIVND (reference sequence). The CDR3 totals 16 residues. V shed 3 bases and J 6 bases; nucleotides not matched to a gene: 8. The CDR3 loop is CASSISSGTVNSPLHF. The CDR3 nucleotides read TGTGCCAGTAGTATTTCGTCCGGGACAGTTAATTCACCCCTCCACTTT.

The J gene is TRBJ2-7, the V gene TRBV28; tentatively, D is TRBD2 (5 bases). Between the trimmed V and J ends, which lost 5 bases and 1 base, there was a span of 12 bases. Germline assignment: CDR1 MDHEN and CDR2 SYDVKM. The CDR3 runs 14 residues. The DNA for the CDR3 is TGTGCCAGCAGTCAACGGGAATGGTCCTACGAGCAGTACTTC. Translated, it gives CASSQREWSYEQYF.

The J gene is TRBJ1-5, the V gene TRBV24-1; 9 bases map to TRBD1. Germline trimming cut 7 bases from V and 3 bases from J; bases unmatched to any gene: 3. CDR3 length equals 14 residues. Germline V gene sequence: CDR1 KGHDR, CDR2 SFDVKD. The CDR3 here is CATRDRGSNQPQHF. CDR3 coding DNA: TGTGCCACCAGGGACAGGGGCTCCAATCAGCCCCAGCATTTT.

This sequence joins TRBV7-2 and TRBJ2-1, with 15 bases lining up with TRBD2. Trimming removed 4 bases from V and 10 bases from J; junction bases left unmatched: 5. The CDR3 spans 15 residues. Germline V CDR1 and CDR2: SGHTA, FQGNSA. CDR3 coding DNA: TGTGCCAGCAGCTCGTGGACTAGCGGGGGGGCCGAGCAGTTCTTC. This gives the protein CASSSWTSGGAEQFF.

The chain employs TRBV16 and TRBJ1-5; tentative D call: TRBD1 (5 bases). There are 17 residues in the CDR3. V shed 2 bases and J shed 5 bases, with 19 bases lying between them. Germline loops: CDR1 KGHSY, CDR2 FQNENV. The CDR3: CASSQPGSGGVDQPQHF. In nucleotides, the CDR3 is TGTGCCAGCAGCCAACCAGGCTCGGGAGGGGTGGATCAGCCCCAGCATTTT.

This chain links TRBV2 with TRBJ1-6; tentative D call: TRBD1 (5 bases). The CDR3 contains 16 residues. The V end lost 0 bases, the J end lost 7 bases, and 13 bases lay between the germline ends. Germline V gene lookup returns CDR1 SNHLY and CDR2 FYNNEI. The DNA for the CDR3 is TGTGCCAGCAGTGAAGCCCGGGGGACTCCAAATTCACCCCTCCACTTT. It specifies CASSEARGTPNSPLHF.